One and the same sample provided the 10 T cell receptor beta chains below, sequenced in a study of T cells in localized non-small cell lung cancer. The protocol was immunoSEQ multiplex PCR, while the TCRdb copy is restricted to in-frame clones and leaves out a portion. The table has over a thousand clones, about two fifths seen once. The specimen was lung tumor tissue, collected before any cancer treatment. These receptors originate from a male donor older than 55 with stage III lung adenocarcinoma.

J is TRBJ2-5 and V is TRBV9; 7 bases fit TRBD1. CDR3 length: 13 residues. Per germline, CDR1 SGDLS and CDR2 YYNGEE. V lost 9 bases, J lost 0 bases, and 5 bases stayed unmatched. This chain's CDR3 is CATQGVYQETQYF. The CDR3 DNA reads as TGTGCCACCCAGGGGGTGTACCAAGAGACCCAGTACTTC.

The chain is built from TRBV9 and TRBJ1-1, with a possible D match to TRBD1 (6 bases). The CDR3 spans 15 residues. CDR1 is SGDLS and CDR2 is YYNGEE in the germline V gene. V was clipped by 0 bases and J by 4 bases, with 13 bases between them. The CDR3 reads CASSVEPGGGTEAFF. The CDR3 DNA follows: TGTGCCAGCAGCGTAGAACCGGGGGGCGGCACTGAAGCTTTCTTT.

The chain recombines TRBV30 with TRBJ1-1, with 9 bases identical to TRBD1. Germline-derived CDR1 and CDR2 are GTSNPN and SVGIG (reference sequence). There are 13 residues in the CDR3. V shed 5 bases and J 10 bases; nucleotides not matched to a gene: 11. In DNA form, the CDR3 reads TGTGCCTGGGAACACGGACAGGGGAGCACAGCTTTCTTT. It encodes CAWEHGQGSTAFF.

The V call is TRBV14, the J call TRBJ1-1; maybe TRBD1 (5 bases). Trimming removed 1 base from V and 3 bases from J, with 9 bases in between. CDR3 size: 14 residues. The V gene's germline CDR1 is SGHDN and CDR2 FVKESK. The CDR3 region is CASSQGQTYTEAFF. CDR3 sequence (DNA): TGTGCCAGCAGCCAAGGACAGACATACACTGAAGCTTTCTTT.

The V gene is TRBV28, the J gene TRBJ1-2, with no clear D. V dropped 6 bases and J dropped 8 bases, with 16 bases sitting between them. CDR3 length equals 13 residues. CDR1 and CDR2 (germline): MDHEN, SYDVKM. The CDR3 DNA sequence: TGTGCCAGCAGAGGACCCGGGCTTACGGGCTACACCTTC. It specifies CASRGPGLTGYTF.

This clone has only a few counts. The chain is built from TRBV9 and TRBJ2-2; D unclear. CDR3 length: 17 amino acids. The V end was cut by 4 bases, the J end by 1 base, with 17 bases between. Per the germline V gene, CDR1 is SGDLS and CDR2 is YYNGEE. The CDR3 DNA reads TGTGCCAGCAGCCCGCGAATCGGGTCGGGGAACACCGGGGAGCTGTTTTTT. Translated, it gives CASSPRIGSGNTGELFF.

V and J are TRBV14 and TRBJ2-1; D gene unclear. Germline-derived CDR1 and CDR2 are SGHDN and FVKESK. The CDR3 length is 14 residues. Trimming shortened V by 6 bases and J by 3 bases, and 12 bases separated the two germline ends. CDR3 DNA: TGTGCCAGCAGAGACAACTATATCTACAATGAGCAGTTCTTC. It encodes CASRDNYIYNEQFF.

The CDR3 DNA reads as TGTGCCTGGAGCGCAGGGGGCGGCTACACCTTC. It is translated as CAWSAGGGYTF. V and J are TRBV30 and TRBJ1-2; 8 bases align to TRBD1. Losses at the gene ends were 3 bases for V and 8 bases for J; bases not matched to a gene: 2. CDR3 size: 11 residues. From germline, CDR1 is GTSNPN and CDR2 SVGIG (reference sequence).

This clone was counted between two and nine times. The CDR3 sequence: CASSRPTSRETQYF. Here the CDR3 DNA reads TGTGCCAGCAGCCGACCGACGAGCAGGGAGACCCAGTACTTC. The V gene is TRBV11-3, the J gene TRBJ2-5; D unclear. V was clipped by 5 bases and J by 5 bases, with 15 bases between them. CDR1 SGHNT and CDR2 YENEEA come from the germline V gene. The CDR3 extends over 14 amino acids.

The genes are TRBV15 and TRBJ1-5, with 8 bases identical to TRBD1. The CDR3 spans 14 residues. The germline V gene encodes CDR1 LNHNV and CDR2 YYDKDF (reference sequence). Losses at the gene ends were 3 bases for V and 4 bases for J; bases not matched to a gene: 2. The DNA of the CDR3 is TGTGCCACCAGCAGGGGACAGGAGAATCAGCCCCAGCATTTT. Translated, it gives CATSRGQENQPQHF.